Below are 16 T cell receptor beta chains sequenced from a single sample in a study of T cells after posttransplantation cyclophosphamide. Using immunoSEQ multiplex PCR, the repertoire was profiled, and TCRdb retains in-frame clones only, with some absent. The sample yields 45,000 to 65,000 clones, more than 70% seen once. Sequencing was carried out using PBMCs. Every receptor here comes from a young man with a blood cancer, CMV-positive, and with a related stem cell donor.

This clone showed up just once. This sequence joins TRBV19 and TRBJ2-7; 7 bases match TRBD2. V gave up 10 bases and J gave up 4 bases; unmatched junction bases: 19. The germline V gene has CDR1 LNHDA and CDR2 SQIVND (reference sequence). The CDR3 contains 16 residues. The DNA of the CDR3 is TGTGCCACCATGAAACGTACTAGCGACGAGTATTACGAGCAGTACTTC. This encodes CATMKRTSDEYYEQYF.

A few counts support this clone. The chain combines TRBV2 with TRBJ2-3; 8 bases map to TRBD2. Trimming cost V 3 bases and J 14 bases; bases outside gene matches: 13. Germline CDR1 SNHLY, CDR2 FYNNEI. This CDR3 has 14 amino acids. The CDR3 sequence: CASSEGSSGWGRYF. The CDR3 DNA reads as TGTGCCAGCAGTGAGGGGTCTAGCGGGTGGGGGCGGTATTTT.

The rearrangement links TRBV21-1 to TRBJ2-7; the table's D gene call, TRBD1, was not cross checked with the DNA. TRBV21-1 constitutes a pseudogene. The CDR3 has 11 amino acids. CDR3 sequence reads: CASSITCLPHF. CDR3 DNA sequence: TGTGCCAGCAGCATTACATGCCTCCCGCACTTC.

The chain couples TRBV19 to TRBJ1-2; 10 bases are a match to TRBD1. The trim removed 4 bases at V and 0 bases at J, leaving 5 bases unmatched. The CDR3 has 16 amino acids. The germline V gene encodes CDR1 LNHDA and CDR2 SQIVND (reference sequence). CDR3 amino acids: CASSKWDRGANYGYTF. The CDR3 DNA reads TGTGCCAGTAGTAAATGGGACAGGGGAGCTAACTATGGCTACACCTTC.

The chain couples TRBV6-6 to TRBJ2-2; D might be TRBD2 (6 bases). Trimming shortened V by 5 bases and J by 1 base, and 11 bases separated the two germline ends. CDR1 is MNHNY and CDR2 is SVGAGI in the germline V gene (reference sequence). This CDR3 is 15 amino acids long. The CDR3 loop is CASSLMGGNTGELFF. CDR3 DNA: TGTGCCAGCAGTCTAATGGGGGGGAACACCGGGGAGCTGTTTTTT.

The chain recombines TRBV7-9 with TRBJ1-5; D not resolved. V was shortened by 7 bases and J by 1 base, with 8 bases between the two germline ends. This CDR3 has 13 residues. Per the germline V gene, CDR1 is SEHNR and CDR2 is FQNEAQ (reference sequence). CDR3 loop: CASTPGSNQPQHF. The CDR3 DNA sequence: TGTGCCAGCACCCCGGGGAGCAATCAGCCCCAGCATTTT.

The V call is TRBV6-5, the J call TRBJ2-4; 8 nucleotides align to TRBD1. Germline values: CDR1 MNHEY, CDR2 SVGAGI. V lost 2 bases, J lost 9 bases, and 9 bases stayed unmatched. This CDR3 contains 15 residues. CDR3 sequence (DNA): TGTGCCAGCAGTTACGCCAGGGGGCGAATTAGCATTCAGTACTTC. It codes for CASSYARGRISIQYF.

The chain has TRBV27 and TRBJ1-2, with TRBD1 identical over 7 bases. Trimming cost V 5 bases and J 8 bases; bases outside gene matches: 17. The CDR3 has 16 residues. Germline CDR1 and CDR2: MNHEY and SMNVEV (reference sequence). Here the CDR3 reads CASSPTPTGLWLGYTF. In DNA, the CDR3 is TGTGCCAGCAGTCCGACTCCGACAGGGCTATGGTTAGGCTACACCTTC.

The chain couples TRBV19 to TRBJ2-1, with 7 positions matching TRBD2. With 5 bases clipped from V and 3 bases from J, the junction kept 4 bases outside the gene matches. This CDR3 spans 14 amino acids. Germline V CDR1 and CDR2: LNHDA, SQIVND (reference sequence). CDR3: CASSPSGVYNEQFF. CDR3 nucleotides: TGTGCCAGTAGTCCGAGCGGGGTCTACAATGAGCAGTTCTTC.

The chain recombines TRBV5-1 with TRBJ2-1; 9 bases map to TRBD2. Germline V gives CDR1 SGHRS, CDR2 YFSETQ. V trimming: 4 bases; J trimming: 5 bases; junction bases outside the gene matches: 4. The CDR3 is made up of 14 amino acids. The CDR3 DNA is TGCGCCAGCAGCCCTAGCGGGAAGGACAATGAGCAGTTCTTC. Protein product: CASSPSGKDNEQFF. Using reference TRBV5-1 and TRBJ2-1 for the parts outside the CDR3, the full variable domain is KAGVTQTPRYLIKTRGQQVTLSCSPISGHRSVSWYQQTPGQGLQFLFEYFSETQRNKGNFPGRFSGRQFSNSRSEMNVSTLELGDSALYLCASSPSGKDNEQFFGPGTRLTVL.

A few counts support this clone. This chain links TRBV2 with TRBJ1-5; D is perhaps TRBD1 (6 bases). V lost 5 bases and J 1 base, leaving 12 bases between the germline ends. This CDR3 is 15 amino acids long. Germline lookup yields CDR1 SNHLY and CDR2 FYNNEI. The CDR3 protein is CASSIQGLSNQPQHF. DNA of the CDR3: TGTGCCAGCAGTATACAGGGTTTAAGCAATCAGCCCCAGCATTTT.

The chain recombines TRBV5-1 with TRBJ2-5; the match to TRBD1 covers 7 bases. The length of the CDR3 is 14 residues. J was trimmed by 5 bases and V by 0 bases; bases with no gene match: 4. CDR1 and CDR2 (germline): SGHRS, YFSETQ. CDR3 region: CASSLDAGGETQYF. In DNA form, the CDR3 reads TGCGCCAGCAGCTTGGATGCAGGGGGTGAGACCCAGTACTTC.

The chain joins TRBV11-2 to TRBJ2-2; possibly TRBD2 for D (6 bases). Germline V CDR1 and CDR2: SGHAT, FQNNGV. Trimming removed 5 bases at V and 8 bases at J, with 15 bases between. The CDR3 spans 14 residues. Here the CDR3 reads CASSLGTLGGELFF. CDR3 bases: TGTGCCAGCAGCCTCGGGACTCTGGGGGGGGAGCTGTTTTTT.

V and J are TRBV5-4 and TRBJ2-7, with 9 nucleotides matching TRBD2. Looked up from germline, CDR1 is SGHNT and CDR2 is YYREEE (reference sequence). Unmatched junction bases numbered 7, after V lost 1 base and J lost 5 bases. The CDR3 totals 15 residues. This chain's CDR3 is CASSLRLAGGDEQYF. In DNA, the CDR3 is TGTGCCAGCAGCTTGCGTTTGGCGGGAGGGGACGAGCAGTACTTC.

V usage is TRBV5-1 and J usage is TRBJ2-7; 9 bases are shared with TRBD2. The germline CDR1 and CDR2 sequences are SGHRS and YFSETQ. The CDR3 is made up of 17 amino acids. Unmatched junction bases numbered 12, after V lost 0 bases and J lost 5 bases. The CDR3 DNA reads TGCGCCAGCAGCTTGGGAGTAGCGGGAGCCTATCCCCACGAGCAGTACTTC. Translating gives CASSLGVAGAYPHEQYF.

This chain connects TRBV7-9 to TRBJ1-2, with 11 bases matching TRBD1. The J segment lost 2 bases and the V segment lost 2 bases, leaving 7 bases of the junction unmatched. The CDR3 contains 17 residues. CDR1 SEHNR and CDR2 FQNEAQ come from the germline V gene (reference sequence). As DNA, the CDR3 is TGTGCCAGCAGCTTATTTAGTCGGACAGGGGGCAACTATGGCTACACCTTC. This sequence encodes CASSLFSRTGGNYGYTF.